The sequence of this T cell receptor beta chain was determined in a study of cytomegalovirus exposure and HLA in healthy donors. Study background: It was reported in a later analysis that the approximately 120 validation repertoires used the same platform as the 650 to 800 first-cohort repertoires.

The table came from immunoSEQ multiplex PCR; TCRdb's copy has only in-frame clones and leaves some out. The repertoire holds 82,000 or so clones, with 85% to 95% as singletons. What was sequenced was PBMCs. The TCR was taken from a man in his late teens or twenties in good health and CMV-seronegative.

The CDR3 nucleotides are TGTGCCAGCAGCTTAGTGTCCGGGAGGGCGCCAGATACGCAGTATTTT. Protein sequence: CASSLVSGRAPDTQYF. This rearrangement joins TRBV11-3 to TRBJ2-3; TRBD2 matches 8 bases. Per germline, CDR1 SGHNT and CDR2 YENEEA. The CDR3 length is 16 residues. The trim removed 1 base at V and 4 bases at J, leaving 7 bases unmatched.